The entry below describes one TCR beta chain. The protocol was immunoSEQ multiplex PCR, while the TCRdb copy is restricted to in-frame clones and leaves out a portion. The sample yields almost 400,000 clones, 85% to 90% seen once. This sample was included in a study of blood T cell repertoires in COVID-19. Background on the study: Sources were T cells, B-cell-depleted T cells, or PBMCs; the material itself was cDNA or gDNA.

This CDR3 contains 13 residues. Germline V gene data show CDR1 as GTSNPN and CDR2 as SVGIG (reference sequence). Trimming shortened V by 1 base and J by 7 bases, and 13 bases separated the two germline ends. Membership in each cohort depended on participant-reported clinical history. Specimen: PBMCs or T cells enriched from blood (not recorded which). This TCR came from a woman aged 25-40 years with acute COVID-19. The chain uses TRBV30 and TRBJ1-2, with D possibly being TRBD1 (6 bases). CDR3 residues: CAWSARGASGYTF. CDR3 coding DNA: TGTGCCTGGAGTGCCCGGGGGGCAAGTGGCTACACCTTC.